The rows below give T cell receptor beta chains drawn from one sample of a study of CXCR3 chemokines and chemotherapy response in bladder cancer. TCRdb reprocessed the PCR reads with MiXCR, giving one entry per CDR3 protein. The table shows over 8,500 distinct CDR3 sequences, with 20% to 25% occurring only once. The specimen was collected from a patient whose treatment included neoadjuvant chemotherapy. The source of these receptors is a human donor with bladder cancer that did not respond to neoadjuvant chemotherapy. Each CDR3 is given with its conserved first and last residue. Each record gives: D gene, clone size, J gene, V gene, CDR3 DNA, CDR3 protein. A D gene is named only where the DNA matches it firmly. The size entry is marked missing in some rows and otherwise reads once, few, many or a size class.

d_call: .; clone_size: .; j_call: TRBJ1-2; v_call: TRBV6-6; cdr3_nt: TGTGCCAGCAGTTACCCGCCCGGGACACCTTATGGCTACACCTTC; cdr3_aa: CASSYPPGTPYGYTF
d_call: TRBD1; clone_size: many; j_call: TRBJ2-7; v_call: TRBV6-5; cdr3_nt: TGTGCCAGCAGATCCGGGACAGGGTTCCACGAGCAGTACTTC; cdr3_aa: CASRSGTGFHEQYF
d_call: .; clone_size: many; j_call: TRBJ1-3; v_call: TRBV20-1; cdr3_nt: TGCAGTGCTAGAGAGCTGGGGACCTCTGGAAACACCATATATTTT; cdr3_aa: CSARELGTSGNTIYF
d_call: .; clone_size: many; j_call: TRBJ2-5; v_call: TRBV12-3/TRBV12-4; cdr3_nt: TGTGCCAGCAGCGACCCGCGACAAGAGACCCAGTACTTC; cdr3_aa: CASSDPRQETQYF
d_call: TRBD2; clone_size: medium-sized; j_call: TRBJ2-1; v_call: TRBV9; cdr3_nt: TGTGCCAGCAGCTCCCGGACTAGCGACGTCGGTAATGAGCAGTTCTTC; cdr3_aa: CASSSRTSDVGNEQFF
d_call: TRBD2; clone_size: medium-sized; j_call: TRBJ2-1; v_call: TRBV7-9; cdr3_nt: TGTGCCAGCACTCAACGACTGAGAACGGGACTAGCGGGGCCAGATGAGCAGTTCTTC; cdr3_aa: CASTQRLRTGLAGPDEQFF
d_call: .; clone_size: many; j_call: TRBJ1-5; v_call: TRBV7-2; cdr3_nt: TGTGCCAGCAGCTTTTACGGGGATAGCAATCAGCCCCAGCATTTT; cdr3_aa: CASSFYGDSNQPQHF
d_call: TRBD1; clone_size: medium-sized; j_call: TRBJ1-2; v_call: TRBV5-6; cdr3_nt: TGTGCCAGCAGCGATACCATCTGGACAGGGGATAACTATGGCTACACCTTC; cdr3_aa: CASSDTIWTGDNYGYTF
d_call: .; clone_size: medium-sized; j_call: TRBJ1-6; v_call: TRBV7-2; cdr3_nt: TGTGCCAGCAGCTGGGGTCTCGGGTCTCTTTATAATTCACCCCTCCACTTT; cdr3_aa: CASSWGLGSLYNSPLHF
d_call: .; clone_size: medium-sized; j_call: TRBJ1-4; v_call: TRBV27; cdr3_nt: TGTGCCAGCAGTGACAGCCTTAGGGAAAAACTGTTTTTT; cdr3_aa: CASSDSLREKLFF
d_call: .; clone_size: medium-sized; j_call: TRBJ1-1; v_call: TRBV6-5; cdr3_nt: TGTGCCAGCAGTTACTCGAGACAGGTTGACACTGAAGCTTTCTTT; cdr3_aa: CASSYSRQVDTEAFF
d_call: .; clone_size: many; j_call: TRBJ1-5; v_call: TRBV7-9; cdr3_nt: TGTGCCAGCAGCTCCCTTGGCAATCAGCCCCAGCATTTT; cdr3_aa: CASSSLGNQPQHF
d_call: TRBD2; clone_size: .; j_call: TRBJ2-1; v_call: TRBV6-2/TRBV6-3; cdr3_nt: TGTGCCAGCAGGGGGACTAGCACTTCCTCCTACAATGAGCAGTTCTTC; cdr3_aa: CASRGTSTSSYNEQFF
d_call: TRBD1; clone_size: many; j_call: TRBJ2-7; v_call: TRBV12-3/TRBV12-4; cdr3_nt: TGTGCCAGCAGTTTAGGGCAGGGGGCTGAGGAGCAGTACTTC; cdr3_aa: CASSLGQGAEEQYF
d_call: .; clone_size: .; j_call: TRBJ2-1; v_call: TRBV6-5; cdr3_nt: TGTGCCAGCAGTTACGGGGGGGCTTCAGTGCAGTTCTTC; cdr3_aa: CASSYGGASVQFF